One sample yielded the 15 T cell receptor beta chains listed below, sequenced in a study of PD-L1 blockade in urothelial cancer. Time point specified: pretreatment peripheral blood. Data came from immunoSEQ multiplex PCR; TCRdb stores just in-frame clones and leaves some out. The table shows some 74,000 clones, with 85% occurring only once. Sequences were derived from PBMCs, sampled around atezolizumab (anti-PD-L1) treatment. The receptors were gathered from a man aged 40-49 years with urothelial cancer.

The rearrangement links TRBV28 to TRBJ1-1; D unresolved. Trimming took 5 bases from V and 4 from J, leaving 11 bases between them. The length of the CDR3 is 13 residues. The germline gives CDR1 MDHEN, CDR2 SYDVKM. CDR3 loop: CASSRPGGTEAFF. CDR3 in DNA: TGTGCCAGCAGTAGACCGGGTGGCACTGAAGCTTTCTTT.

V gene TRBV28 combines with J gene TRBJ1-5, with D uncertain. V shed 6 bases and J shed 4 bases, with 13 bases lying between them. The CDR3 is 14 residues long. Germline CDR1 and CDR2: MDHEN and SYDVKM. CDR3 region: CASRPDIANQPQHF. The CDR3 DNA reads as TGTGCCAGCAGGCCCGACATAGCGAATCAGCCCCAGCATTTT.

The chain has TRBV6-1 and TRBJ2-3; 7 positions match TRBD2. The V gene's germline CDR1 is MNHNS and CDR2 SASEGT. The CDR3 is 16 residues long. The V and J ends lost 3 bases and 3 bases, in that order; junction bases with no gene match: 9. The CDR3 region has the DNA TGTGCCAGCAGTGAGGGGGAGGGTTGGAGGACAGATACGCAGTATTTT. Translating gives CASSEGEGWRTDTQYF.

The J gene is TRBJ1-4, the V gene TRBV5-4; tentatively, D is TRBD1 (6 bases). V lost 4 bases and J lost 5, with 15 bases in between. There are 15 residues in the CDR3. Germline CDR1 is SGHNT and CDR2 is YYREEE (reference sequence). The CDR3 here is CASSRGAATNEKLFF. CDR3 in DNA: TGTGCCAGCAGCCGGGGGGCAGCGACAAATGAAAAACTGTTTTTT.

CDR3 nucleotides: TGTGCCAGCAGCCCGGGAGAGAACACTGAAGCTTTCTTT. This sequence encodes CASSPGENTEAFF. This sequence joins TRBV11-2 and TRBJ1-1, with D uncertain. The CDR3 is 13 residues long. Looked up from germline, CDR1 is SGHAT and CDR2 is FQNNGV. V was pared by 5 bases and J by 1 base, with 8 bases between.

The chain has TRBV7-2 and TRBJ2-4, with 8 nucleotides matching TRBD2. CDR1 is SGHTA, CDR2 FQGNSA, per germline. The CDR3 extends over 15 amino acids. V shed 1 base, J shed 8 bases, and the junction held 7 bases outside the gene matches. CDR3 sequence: CASSLEGGGWDIQYF. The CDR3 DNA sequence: TGTGCCAGCAGCTTAGAAGGCGGGGGGTGGGACATTCAGTACTTC.

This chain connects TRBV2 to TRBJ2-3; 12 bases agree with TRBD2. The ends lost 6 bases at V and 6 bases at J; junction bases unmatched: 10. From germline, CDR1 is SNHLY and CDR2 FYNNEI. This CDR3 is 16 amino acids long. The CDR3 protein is CASRGRTSGDGDTQYF. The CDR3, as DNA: TGTGCCAGCAGAGGCAGGACTAGCGGGGACGGGGATACGCAGTATTTT.

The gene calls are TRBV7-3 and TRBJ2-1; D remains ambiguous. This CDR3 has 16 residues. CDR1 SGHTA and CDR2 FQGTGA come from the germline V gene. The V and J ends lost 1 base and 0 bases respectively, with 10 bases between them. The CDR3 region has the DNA TGTGCCAGCAGCTTAAAAGGCTGGAGCTCCTACAATGAGCAGTTCTTC. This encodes CASSLKGWSSYNEQFF.

The CDR3 loop is CSASEMNEQFF. As DNA, the CDR3 is TGCAGCGCGAGCGAGATGAATGAGCAGTTCTTC. The genes are TRBV29-1 and TRBJ2-1; D is ambiguous. Trimming removed 7 bases from V and 7 bases from J, with 11 bases in between. Germline V gene sequence: CDR1 SQVTM, CDR2 ANQGSEA. CDR3 length: 11 amino acids.

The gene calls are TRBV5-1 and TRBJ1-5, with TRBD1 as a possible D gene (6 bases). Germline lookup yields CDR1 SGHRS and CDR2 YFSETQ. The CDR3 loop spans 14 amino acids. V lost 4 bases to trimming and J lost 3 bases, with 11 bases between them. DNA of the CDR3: TGCGCCAGCAGCGAACAGGGTTCCAATCAGCCCCAGCATTTT. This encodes CASSEQGSNQPQHF.

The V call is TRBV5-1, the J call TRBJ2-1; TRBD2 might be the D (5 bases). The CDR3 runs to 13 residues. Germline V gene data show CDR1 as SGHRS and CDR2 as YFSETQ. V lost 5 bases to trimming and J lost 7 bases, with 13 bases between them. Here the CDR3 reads CASRQLVENEQFF. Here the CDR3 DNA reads TGCGCCAGCAGACAACTAGTTGAGAATGAGCAGTTCTTC.

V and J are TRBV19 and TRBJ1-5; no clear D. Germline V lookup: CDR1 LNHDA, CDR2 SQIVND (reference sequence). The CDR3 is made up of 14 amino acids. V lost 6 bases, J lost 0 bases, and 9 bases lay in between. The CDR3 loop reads CASSPSDSNQPQHF. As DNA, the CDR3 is TGTGCCAGTAGCCCATCAGATAGCAATCAGCCCCAGCATTTT.

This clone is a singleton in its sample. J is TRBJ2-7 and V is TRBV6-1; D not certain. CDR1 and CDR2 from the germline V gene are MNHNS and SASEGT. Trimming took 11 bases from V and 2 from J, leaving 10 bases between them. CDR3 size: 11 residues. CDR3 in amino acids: CAGDTTYEQYF. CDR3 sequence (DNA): TGTGCCGGTGACACCACCTACGAGCAGTACTTC.

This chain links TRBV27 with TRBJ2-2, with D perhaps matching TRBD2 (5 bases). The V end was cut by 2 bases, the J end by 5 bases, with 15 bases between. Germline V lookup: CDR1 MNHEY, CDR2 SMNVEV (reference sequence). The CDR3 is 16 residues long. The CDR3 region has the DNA TGTGCCAGCAGTTTAAGGGAGCGGAGAGCAACCGGGGAGCTGTTTTTT. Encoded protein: CASSLRERRATGELFF.

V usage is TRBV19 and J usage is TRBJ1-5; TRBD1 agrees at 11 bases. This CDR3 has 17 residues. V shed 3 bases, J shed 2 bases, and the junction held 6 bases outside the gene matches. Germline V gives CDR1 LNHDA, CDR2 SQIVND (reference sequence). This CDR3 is CASSMTGTGGGNQPQHF. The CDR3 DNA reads TGTGCCAGTAGTATGACCGGGACAGGGGGGGGCAATCAGCCCCAGCATTTT. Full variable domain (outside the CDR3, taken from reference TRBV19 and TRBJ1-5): DGGITQSPKYLFRKEGQNVTLSCEQNLNHDAMYWYRQDPGQGLRLIYYSQIVNDFQKGDIAEGYSVSREKKESFPLTVTSAQKNPTAFYLCASSMTGTGGGNQPQHFGDGTRLSIL.